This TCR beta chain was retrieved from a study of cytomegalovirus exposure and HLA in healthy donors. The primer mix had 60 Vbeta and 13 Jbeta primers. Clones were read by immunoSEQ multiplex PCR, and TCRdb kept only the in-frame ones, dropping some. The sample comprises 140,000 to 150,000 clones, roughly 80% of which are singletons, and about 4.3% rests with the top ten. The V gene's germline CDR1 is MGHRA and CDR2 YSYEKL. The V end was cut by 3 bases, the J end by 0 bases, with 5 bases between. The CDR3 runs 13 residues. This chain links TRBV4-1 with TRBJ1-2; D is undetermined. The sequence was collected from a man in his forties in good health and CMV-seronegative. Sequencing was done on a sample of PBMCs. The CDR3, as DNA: TGCGCCAGCAGCCATCAGACTAACTATGGCTACACCTTC. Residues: CASSHQTNYGYTF.